The clone carrying this TCR beta chain came up a few times. The antigen is unknown. The data originate from a study of T cells after posttransplantation cyclophosphamide. Control samples came 1 year after myeloablative marrow transplants with methotrexate plus calcineurin inhibitor. Findings and caveats of the study: Donor-recipient repertoire similarity was low at 1-2 months, rising over year one. Tissue-infiltrating T cells from skin or gut overlapped little with blood T cells. TRB clonality was highly associated with recipient CMV seropositivity and reactivation.

The repertoire was sequenced with immunoSEQ multiplex PCR; TCRdb's copy has only in-frame clones and lacks some. The sample carries about 20,000 clones, approximately 88% recorded once. Germline lookup yields CDR1 MNHNY and CDR2 SVGAGI (reference sequence). V was cut by 0 bases and J by 0 bases, with 6 bases left in between. The CDR3 has 15 residues. The rearrangement joins TRBV6-6 to TRBJ1-5; D remains unclear. Sequencing was performed on PBMCs, taken after an allogeneic stem cell transplant with a calcineurin inhibitor and methotrexate. The receptor was derived from a female patient between 50 and 59 years old who received an allogeneic stem cell transplant from an unrelated donor, was CMV-positive, and had chronic GVHD only. The T cells may come from the graft donor. This CDR3 reads CASSYSRGSNQPQHF. In DNA form, the CDR3 reads TGTGCCAGCAGTTACTCCCGAGGTAGCAATCAGCCCCAGCATTTT.